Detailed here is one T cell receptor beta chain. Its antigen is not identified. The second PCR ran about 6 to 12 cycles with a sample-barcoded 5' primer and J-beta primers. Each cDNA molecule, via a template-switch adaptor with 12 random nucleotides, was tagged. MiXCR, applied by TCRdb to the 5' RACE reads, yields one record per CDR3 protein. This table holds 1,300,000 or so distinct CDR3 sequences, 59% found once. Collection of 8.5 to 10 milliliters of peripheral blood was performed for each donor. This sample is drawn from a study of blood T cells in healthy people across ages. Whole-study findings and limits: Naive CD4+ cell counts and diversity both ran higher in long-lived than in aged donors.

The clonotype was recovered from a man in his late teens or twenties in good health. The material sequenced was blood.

CDR3 DNA: TGTGCCAGCAAGGCCCAAACCCCCTACAATGAGCAGTTCTTC. Translated: CASKAQTPYNEQFF. This chain joins TRBV6-1 and TRBJ2-1; D not certain. The CDR3 totals 14 residues. V gave up 7 bases and J gave up 2 bases, with 12 bases separating them. From germline, CDR1 is MNHNS and CDR2 SASEGT.